This T cell receptor beta chain was sequenced during a study of T-cell reconstitution after alpha-beta-depleted transplantation in children. Study-level points and caveats: Counts and diversity of T cells one year after transplant came mostly from newly produced T cells. Alpha-beta T cells present about two months after transplant were reported to originate from several hundred expanded graft clones.

Preparation of the TCRbeta library involved a method that used unique molecular identifiers. Each CDR3 protein gets one entry after TCRdb re-called the PCR reads with MiXCR. The top ten clones hold about 2% of a sample with approximately 490,000 distinct CDR3 sequences, about 11% of them seen once. V lost 5 bases to trimming and J lost 1 base, with 14 bases between them. The CDR3 covers 15 residues. Germline V CDR1 and CDR2: MNHEY, SMNVEV (reference sequence). This clonotype was recorded many times. Its antigen is unidentified. V and J are TRBV27 and TRBJ1-1; no firm D call. The clonotype was recovered from a child younger than 10 with inherited bone marrow failure, due to receive a stem cell transplant. The specimen comprised PBMCs, sampled before TCRalphabeta/CD19-depleted stem cell transplant. The CDR3 spells CASSPDTDWNTEAFF. CDR3 sequence (DNA): TGTGCCAGCAGTCCCGATACCGACTGGAACACTGAAGCTTTCTTT.